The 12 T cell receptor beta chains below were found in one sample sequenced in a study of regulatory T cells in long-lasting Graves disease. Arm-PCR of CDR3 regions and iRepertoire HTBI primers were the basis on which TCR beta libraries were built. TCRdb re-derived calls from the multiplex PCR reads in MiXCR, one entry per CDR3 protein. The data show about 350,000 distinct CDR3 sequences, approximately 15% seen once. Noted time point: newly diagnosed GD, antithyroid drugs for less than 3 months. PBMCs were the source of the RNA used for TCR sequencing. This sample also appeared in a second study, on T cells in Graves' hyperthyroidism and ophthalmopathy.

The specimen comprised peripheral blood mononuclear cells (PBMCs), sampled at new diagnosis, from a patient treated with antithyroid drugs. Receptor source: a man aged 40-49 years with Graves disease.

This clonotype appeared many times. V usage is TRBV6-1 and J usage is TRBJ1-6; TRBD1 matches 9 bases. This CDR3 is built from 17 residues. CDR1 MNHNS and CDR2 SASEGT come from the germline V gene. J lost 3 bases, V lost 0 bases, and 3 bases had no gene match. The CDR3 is CASSEALTGGYNSPLHF. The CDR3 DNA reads TGTGCCAGCAGTGAAGCGCTGACAGGGGGCTATAATTCACCCCTCCACTTT.

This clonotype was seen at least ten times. The CDR3 protein is CASSQDWDSTDTQYF. For the CDR3, the DNA is TGCGCCAGCAGCCAAGATTGGGACAGCACAGATACGCAGTATTTT. The rearrangement uses TRBV4-1 and TRBJ2-3; D may match TRBD1 or TRBD2 (5 bases each). The CDR3 covers 15 residues. Germline lookup yields CDR1 MGHRA and CDR2 YSYEKL. The germline V and J ends were trimmed by 0 bases and 0 bases, with 7 bases remaining between them.

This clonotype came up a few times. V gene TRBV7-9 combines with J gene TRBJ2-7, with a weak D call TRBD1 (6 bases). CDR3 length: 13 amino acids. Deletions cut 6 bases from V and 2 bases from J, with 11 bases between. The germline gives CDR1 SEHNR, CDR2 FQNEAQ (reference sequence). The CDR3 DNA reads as TGTGCCAGCAGACTTGGGGACACCTACGAGCAGTACTTC. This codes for CASRLGDTYEQYF.

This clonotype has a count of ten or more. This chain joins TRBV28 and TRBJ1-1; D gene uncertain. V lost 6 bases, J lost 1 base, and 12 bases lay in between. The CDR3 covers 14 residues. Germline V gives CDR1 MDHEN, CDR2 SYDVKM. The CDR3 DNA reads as TGTGCCAGCAGCAGCCCTCCGACGAACACTGAAGCTTTCTTT. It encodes CASSSPPTNTEAFF.

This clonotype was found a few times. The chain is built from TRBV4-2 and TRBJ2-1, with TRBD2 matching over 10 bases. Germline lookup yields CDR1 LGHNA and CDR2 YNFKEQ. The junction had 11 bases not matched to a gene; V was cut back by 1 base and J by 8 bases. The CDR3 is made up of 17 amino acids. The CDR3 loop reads CASSQGVLAGPQDEQFF. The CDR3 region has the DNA TGTGCCAGCAGCCAAGGGGTACTAGCGGGGCCCCAGGATGAGCAGTTCTTC.

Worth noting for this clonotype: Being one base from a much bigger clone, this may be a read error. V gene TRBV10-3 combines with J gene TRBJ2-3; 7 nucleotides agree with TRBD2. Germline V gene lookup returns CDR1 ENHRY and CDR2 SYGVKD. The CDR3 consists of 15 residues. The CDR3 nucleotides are TGTGTCATCAGCGGGACCGGGCCCTGGACCGATACGCAGTATTTT. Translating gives CVISGTGPWTDTQYF.

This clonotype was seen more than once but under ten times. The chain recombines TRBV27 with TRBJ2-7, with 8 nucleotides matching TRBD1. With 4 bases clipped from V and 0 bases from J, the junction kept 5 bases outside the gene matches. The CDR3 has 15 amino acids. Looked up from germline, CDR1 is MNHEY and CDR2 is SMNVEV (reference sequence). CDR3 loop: CASSYRQGLSYEQYF. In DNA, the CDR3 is TGTGCCAGCAGTTACCGACAGGGGCTCTCCTACGAGCAGTACTTC.

CDR3 sequence: CASTFLAGDEQFF. The CDR3 nucleotides read TGTGCCAGCACCTTCTTGGCCGGAGATGAGCAGTTCTTC. This chain links TRBV3-1 with TRBJ2-1; D ambiguous. The V gene lost 7 bases and the J gene lost 8 bases, with 15 bases spanning the gap. The CDR3 runs 13 residues. The germline CDR1 and CDR2 sequences are LGHDT and YNNKEL (reference sequence).

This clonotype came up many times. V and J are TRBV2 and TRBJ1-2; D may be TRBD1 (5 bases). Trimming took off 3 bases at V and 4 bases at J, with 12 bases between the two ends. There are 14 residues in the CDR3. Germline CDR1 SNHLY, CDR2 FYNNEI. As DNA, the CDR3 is TGTGCCAGCAGTGAGTGGGACTCCTCCTATGGCTACACCTTC. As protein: CASSEWDSSYGYTF.

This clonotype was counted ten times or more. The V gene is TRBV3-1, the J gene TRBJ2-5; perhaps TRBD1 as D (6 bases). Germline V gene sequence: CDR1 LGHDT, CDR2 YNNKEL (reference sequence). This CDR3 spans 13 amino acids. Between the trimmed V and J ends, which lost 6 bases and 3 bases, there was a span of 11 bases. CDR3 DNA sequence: TGTGCCAGCAGTTTTTCAGGGGAAGAGACCCAGTACTTC. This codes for CASSFSGEETQYF.

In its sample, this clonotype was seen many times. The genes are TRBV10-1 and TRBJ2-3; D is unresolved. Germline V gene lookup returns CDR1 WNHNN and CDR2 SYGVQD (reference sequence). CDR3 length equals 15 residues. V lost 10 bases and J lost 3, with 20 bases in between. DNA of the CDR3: TGCGCCACCTCAGACCGAGGCAAAGCGACAGATACGCAGTATTTT. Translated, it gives CATSDRGKATDTQYF.

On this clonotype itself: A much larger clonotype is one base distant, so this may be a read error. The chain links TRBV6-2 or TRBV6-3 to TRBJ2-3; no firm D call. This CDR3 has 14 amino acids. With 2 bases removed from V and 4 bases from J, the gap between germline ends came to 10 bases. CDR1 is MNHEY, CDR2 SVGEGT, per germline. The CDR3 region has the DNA TGTGCCAGCAGTTACCCGCCTAGGTCAGATACGCAGTATTTT. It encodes CASSYPPRSDTQYF.